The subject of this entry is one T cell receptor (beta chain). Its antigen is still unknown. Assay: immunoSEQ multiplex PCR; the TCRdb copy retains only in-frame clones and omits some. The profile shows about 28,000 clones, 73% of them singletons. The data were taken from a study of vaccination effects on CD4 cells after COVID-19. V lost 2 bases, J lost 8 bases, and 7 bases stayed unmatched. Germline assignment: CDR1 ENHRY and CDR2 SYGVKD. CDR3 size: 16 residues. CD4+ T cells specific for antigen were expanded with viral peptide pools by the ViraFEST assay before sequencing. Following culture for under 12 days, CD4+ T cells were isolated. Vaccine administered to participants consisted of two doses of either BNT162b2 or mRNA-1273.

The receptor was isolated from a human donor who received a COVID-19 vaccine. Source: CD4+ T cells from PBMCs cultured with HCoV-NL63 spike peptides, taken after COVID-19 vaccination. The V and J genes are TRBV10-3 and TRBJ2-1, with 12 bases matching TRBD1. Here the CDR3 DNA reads TGTGCCATCAGTGAGGGGGCGGGACAGGGGGCGTATGAGCAGTTCTTC. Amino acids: CAISEGAGQGAYEQFF.